This T cell receptor beta chain was sequenced during a study of T-cell memory formation after mild COVID-19. Whole-study context: Each donor largely had its own TCR clusters. Findings of the study overall: CD4/CD8 balance held among clones contracting day 15 to 85, and later expanders leaned CD4+.

Employing constant-segment primers, 5'RACE generated TCR alpha and TCR beta cDNA libraries bearing sample barcodes and UMIs. TCRdb reanalysed the 5' RACE reads using MiXCR and keeps one entry per CDR3 protein. This table has about 150,000 distinct CDR3 sequences, 31% appearing once. Germline CDR1 and CDR2: SGHVS and FQNEAQ. The CDR3 runs to 12 residues. V was cut by 5 bases and J by 2 bases, with 6 bases left in between. Of note for this clonotype: Its antigen is currently unknown.

The rearrangement uses TRBV7-8 and TRBJ1-1; D is ambiguous. The sequence derives from an adult woman who had mild COVID-19 (a few samples of this study predate the infection). Cell type and time point are not known. The sequenced sample consisted of PBMCs or a T cell subset sorted from them (not recorded which). In DNA, the CDR3 is TGTGCCAGCAGCCCAGTAAACACTGAAGCTTTCTTT. Protein: CASSPVNTEAFF.